The rows below give T cell receptor beta chains drawn from one sample of a study of cytomegalovirus exposure and HLA in healthy donors. Assay: immunoSEQ multiplex PCR; the TCRdb copy retains only in-frame clones and omits some. The repertoire has a few hundred thousand clones, roughly 88% of them found once; the top ten carry around 3.1%. Sequencing was carried out using PBMCs. These receptors came from a woman aged 30 to 39 in good health and CMV-seronegative. Both conserved end residues are part of each CDR3. Fields, in order: V gene, J gene, CDR3 protein.

v_call: TRBV28; j_call: TRBJ2-5; cdr3_aa: CASSLPQTSGEKPQYF
v_call: TRBV9; j_call: TRBJ2-3; cdr3_aa: CASSEGGTDTQYF
v_call: TRBV11-2; j_call: TRBJ2-3; cdr3_aa: CASSQLGTGNTDTQYF
v_call: TRBV15; j_call: TRBJ1-4; cdr3_aa: CATSRDGVSNRDEKLFF
v_call: TRBV11-3; j_call: TRBJ2-3; cdr3_aa: CASSLRAGYRTDTQYF
v_call: TRBV11-3; j_call: TRBJ2-1; cdr3_aa: CASSLPWTSGSSYNEQFF
v_call: TRBV6-6; j_call: TRBJ2-7; cdr3_aa: CASSYEDLTYEQYF
v_call: TRBV29-1; j_call: TRBJ2-2; cdr3_aa: CSVEEGTSGTGELFF
v_call: TRBV4-2; j_call: TRBJ2-1; cdr3_aa: CASSQDRAGGTSYNEQFF
v_call: TRBV18; j_call: TRBJ2-2; cdr3_aa: CASSRLVAGVTGELFF
v_call: TRBV4-2; j_call: TRBJ2-3; cdr3_aa: CASSQEGGRSTDTQYF
v_call: TRBV6-5; j_call: TRBJ2-3; cdr3_aa: CASKGSSSSTDTQYF
v_call: TRBV25-1; j_call: TRBJ2-7; cdr3_aa: CASSEYGYEQYF
v_call: TRBV29-1; j_call: TRBJ2-5; cdr3_aa: CSARTGGYRETQYF
v_call: TRBV9; j_call: TRBJ1-4; cdr3_aa: CASSVDGGHGEKLFF
v_call: TRBV7-9; j_call: TRBJ2-1; cdr3_aa: CASSLGLAGGPGYNEQFF
v_call: TRBV6-5; j_call: TRBJ2-5; cdr3_aa: CASSNPSGSQETQYF
v_call: TRBV7-3; j_call: TRBJ1-2; cdr3_aa: CASSLAPNYGYTF
v_call: TRBV27; j_call: TRBJ1-4; cdr3_aa: CASSRTLGRPEKLFF
v_call: TRBV6-1; j_call: TRBJ2-3; cdr3_aa: CASSEALQTSQYF
v_call: TRBV11-3; j_call: TRBJ1-1; cdr3_aa: CASSPGQGGRNTEAFF
v_call: TRBV7-8; j_call: TRBJ2-7; cdr3_aa: CASSLVSTTGYEQYF
v_call: TRBV18; j_call: TRBJ2-3; cdr3_aa: CASSADTQYF